Presented here are 23 T cell receptor beta chains from one specimen sequenced in a study of cytomegalovirus exposure and HLA in healthy donors. Use of 60 Vbeta and 13 Jbeta primers characterized the PCR. Sequencing was performed with immunoSEQ multiplex PCR; in TCRdb, only in-frame clones are kept and a portion is missing. Among roughly 160,000 clones, over 60% were seen once, and the ten largest hold around 2.8%. The sample comprised PBMCs. The receptors come from a woman aged 25 to 39 in good health and CMV-seronegative.

This sequence joins TRBV5-5 and TRBJ1-5; D is possibly TRBD1 (6 bases). The CDR3 consists of 14 residues. Per germline, CDR1 SGHKS and CDR2 YYEKEE (reference sequence). The V end lost 5 bases, the J end lost 9 bases, and 18 bases lay between the germline ends. CDR3 sequence: CASSYDRSLWPQHF. The CDR3 DNA follows: TGTGCCAGCAGTTACGACAGGAGCCTTTGGCCCCAGCATTTT. Filled out from reference TRBV5-5 and TRBJ1-5, the complete variable domain reads DAGVTQSPTHLIKTRGQQVTLRCSPISGHKSVSWYQQVLGQGPQFIFQYYEKEERGRGNFPDRFSARQFPNYSSELNVNALLLGDSALYLCASSYDRSLWPQHFGDGTRLSIL.

V and J are TRBV28 and TRBJ2-7; TRBD1 matches 10 bases. The CDR3 is 12 amino acids. The germline V gene encodes CDR1 MDHEN and CDR2 SYDVKM. The trim removed 10 bases at V and 5 bases at J, leaving 5 bases unmatched. In nucleotides, the CDR3 is TGTGCCATTCGACAGGGGGCCCACGAGCAGTACTTC. This codes for CAIRQGAHEQYF. Filled out from reference TRBV28 and TRBJ2-7, the complete variable domain reads DVKVTQSSRYLVKRTGEKVFLECVQDMDHENMFWYRQDPGLGLRLIYFSYDVKMKEKGDIPEGYSVSREKKERFSLILESASTNQTSMYLCAIRQGAHEQYFGPGTRLTVT.

The rearrangement joins TRBV5-5 to TRBJ1-2, with a weak D call TRBD1 (5 bases). This CDR3 comprises 14 residues. Germline assignment: CDR1 SGHKS and CDR2 YYEKEE (reference sequence). V was trimmed by 7 bases and J by 0 bases, leaving 13 bases between them. CDR3 loop: CASGVSGTNYGYTF. The DNA of the CDR3 is TGTGCCAGCGGAGTTTCAGGGACTAACTATGGCTACACCTTC.

The chain joins TRBV6-5 to TRBJ2-3; 7 bases line up with TRBD1. V lost 5 bases, J lost 3 bases, and 5 bases stayed unmatched. CDR3 length: 14 amino acids. The V gene's germline CDR1 is MNHEY and CDR2 SVGAGI. This chain's CDR3 is CASSNRQGTDTQYF. DNA of the CDR3: TGTGCCAGCAGTAACCGACAGGGAACAGATACGCAGTATTTT.

This chain uses TRBV5-1 with TRBJ1-3; 11 bases fit TRBD1. This CDR3 region has 16 residues. V trimming: 4 bases; J trimming: 2 bases; junction bases outside the gene matches: 5. Germline V lookup: CDR1 SGHRS, CDR2 YFSETQ. CDR3 in DNA: TGCGCCAGCAGCGTGGACAGGGGGCTTGCTGGAAACACCATATATTTT. Translating it yields CASSVDRGLAGNTIYF. Drawing the rest from reference TRBV5-1 and TRBJ1-3, the complete variable domain is KAGVTQTPRYLIKTRGQQVTLSCSPISGHRSVSWYQQTPGQGLQFLFEYFSETQRNKGNFPGRFSGRQFSNSRSEMNVSTLELGDSALYLCASSVDRGLAGNTIYFGEGSWLTVV.

J is TRBJ2-3 and V is TRBV4-1; D is undetermined. Trimming cost V 2 bases and J 4 bases, with 10 bases left between them. Per germline, CDR1 MGHRA and CDR2 YSYEKL. The CDR3 is 14 amino acids. The CDR3 DNA sequence: TGCGCCAGCAGCCAACCCGCAAGCTCAGATACGCAGTATTTT. It encodes CASSQPASSDTQYF.

The chain links TRBV19 to TRBJ1-5; D may be TRBD1 (6 bases). This CDR3 is built from 15 residues. Per the germline V gene, CDR1 is LNHDA and CDR2 is SQIVND (reference sequence). Trimming cost V 7 bases and J 0 bases, with 13 bases left between them. CDR3 sequence: CASKSRTDSNQPQHF. CDR3 bases: TGTGCCAGTAAGTCCCGGACAGATAGCAATCAGCCCCAGCATTTT.

The chain combines TRBV7-7 with TRBJ2-1, with TRBD2 as a possible D gene (6 bases). The CDR3 consists of 14 residues. The germline CDR1 and CDR2 sequences are SSHAT and FNYEAQ (reference sequence). With 5 bases removed from V and 3 bases from J, the gap between germline ends came to 11 bases. The CDR3 coding sequence is TGTGCCAGCAGCCCGGAGGGGCACTACAATGAGCAGTTCTTC. Translation gives CASSPEGHYNEQFF.

The rearrangement uses TRBV12-5 and TRBJ2-3; no definite D call. From germline, CDR1 is LGHNT and CDR2 FRNRAP. The V end was cut by 2 bases, the J end by 4 bases, with 16 bases between. This CDR3 contains 16 residues. The CDR3 sequence is CASGLWLLTGSDTQYF. The CDR3, as DNA: TGTGCTAGTGGTTTGTGGTTACTAACCGGTTCAGATACGCAGTATTTT.

The J gene is TRBJ2-6, the V gene TRBV7-6; TRBD1 might be the D (5 bases). The CDR3 runs 16 residues. In germline, CDR1 is SGHVS, CDR2 FNYEAQ. Trimming stripped 5 bases from V and 0 bases from J, with 11 bases between. This CDR3 reads CASSLQVFSGANVLTF. The CDR3 DNA is TGTGCCAGCAGCCTACAGGTGTTCTCTGGGGCCAACGTCCTGACTTTC.

This rearrangement joins TRBV6-1 to TRBJ1-4; 7 positions match TRBD1. V shed 7 bases and J 6 bases; nucleotides not matched to a gene: 11. In germline, CDR1 is MNHNS, CDR2 SASEGT. CDR3 size: 15 residues. The CDR3 coding sequence is TGTGCCAGCAATCCACGCCGGGACAGTCATGAAAAACTGTTTTTT. Translating gives CASNPRRDSHEKLFF.

The rearrangement joins TRBV6-5 to TRBJ2-7; D is perhaps TRBD1 (6 bases). This CDR3 region has 13 residues. In germline, CDR1 is MNHEY, CDR2 SVGAGI. The germline V and J ends were trimmed by 7 bases and 3 bases, with 13 bases remaining between them. CDR3 amino acids: CASNTGTSYEQYF. In DNA, the CDR3 is TGTGCCAGCAACACAGGGACAAGCTACGAGCAGTACTTC.

V is TRBV4-1 and J is TRBJ1-5, with D unclear. Trimming stripped 0 bases from V and 6 bases from J, with 6 bases between. The CDR3 runs 13 residues. CDR1 is MGHRA, CDR2 YSYEKL, per germline. The CDR3 sequence: CASSQDSFQPQHF. Written as DNA, the CDR3 is TGCGCCAGCAGCCAAGATAGCTTTCAGCCCCAGCATTTT.

This clone was detected only a few times. The chain has TRBV19 and TRBJ2-7, with 9 bases matching TRBD1. CDR1 LNHDA and CDR2 SQIVND come from the germline V gene (reference sequence). The length of the CDR3 is 16 residues. V was clipped by 1 base and J by 4 bases; unmatched bases: 8. DNA of the CDR3: TGTGCCAGTAGTATAGCCCAGGACAGGGGAGGATACGAGCAGTACTTC. Amino acid sequence: CASSIAQDRGGYEQYF.

V and J are TRBV30 and TRBJ1-5; D remains unclear. Germline loops: CDR1 GTSNPN, CDR2 SVGIG (reference sequence). The CDR3 runs to 14 residues. V shed 2 bases and J shed 1 base, with 9 bases lying between them. The DNA for the CDR3 is TGTGCCTGGAGTTTCGACACGAGCAATCAGCCCCAGCATTTT. Residues: CAWSFDTSNQPQHF.

The rearrangement joins TRBV7-9 to TRBJ1-5; D not resolved. The CDR3 covers 15 residues. Trimming cost V 5 bases and J 3 bases, with 14 bases left between them. Germline V gene data show CDR1 as SEHNR and CDR2 as FQNEAQ (reference sequence). CDR3 coding DNA: TGTGCCAGCAGCCCCACCGGACGGGACAATCAGCCCCAGCATTTT. Translating gives CASSPTGRDNQPQHF.

V is TRBV4-1 and J is TRBJ1-2, with TRBD1 matching over 9 bases. Germline loops: CDR1 MGHRA, CDR2 YSYEKL. There are 15 residues in the CDR3. V was pared by 2 bases and J by 6 bases, with 7 bases of the junction left unmatched. The CDR3, as DNA: TGCGCCAGCAGCCAACCGGGACAGGGATCTGATGGCTACACCTTC. It yields the protein CASSQPGQGSDGYTF.

This chain joins TRBV5-4 and TRBJ2-7, with 12 bases fitting TRBD1. The CDR3 runs 17 residues. In germline, CDR1 is SGHNT, CDR2 YYREEE (reference sequence). V was clipped by 4 bases and J by 4 bases; unmatched bases: 12. The CDR3 DNA reads TGTGCCAGCAGCCGGTGGGGGACAGGGGGCCTACCTTACGAGCAGTACTTC. Its protein product is CASSRWGTGGLPYEQYF.

The chain is built from TRBV5-1 and TRBJ2-2; 7 bases align to TRBD2. CDR3 length: 15 residues. The trim removed 0 bases at V and 7 bases at J, leaving 6 bases unmatched. Germline CDR1 and CDR2: SGHRS and YFSETQ. As DNA, the CDR3 is TGCGCCAGCAGCTTGGAGTTGGGAGGGATCGGGGAGCTGTTTTTT. It codes for CASSLELGGIGELFF.

V is TRBV7-9 and J is TRBJ1-1, with 7 bases that match TRBD1. V shed 2 bases and J 4 bases; nucleotides not matched to a gene: 7. This CDR3 is built from 15 residues. Germline V CDR1 and CDR2: SEHNR, FQNEAQ (reference sequence). The CDR3 is CASSLIRGRVTEAFF. In nucleotides, the CDR3 is TGTGCCAGCAGCTTAATTAGGGGGCGCGTCACTGAAGCTTTCTTT. The whole variable domain, filled in from reference TRBV7-9 and TRBJ1-1, reads DTGVSQNPRHKITKRGQNVTFRCDPISEHNRLYWYRQTLGQGPEFLTYFQNEAQLEKSRLLSDRFSAERPKGSFSTLEIQRTEQGDSAMYLCASSLIRGRVTEAFFGQGTRLTVV.

J is TRBJ1-2 and V is TRBV5-6; D ambiguous. Germline V gene lookup returns CDR1 SGHDT and CDR2 YYEEEE. The CDR3 runs to 13 residues. The V end was cut by 4 bases, the J end by 1 base, with 8 bases between. The CDR3 DNA follows: TGTGCCAGCAGCCCAGGAGGTAACTATGGCTACACCTTC. This gives the protein CASSPGGNYGYTF.

This clone has more than one count but fewer than ten. This sequence joins TRBV7-2 and TRBJ2-5, with D possibly being TRBD2 (6 bases). The DNA end is a closer match to TRBJ2-7, so the J assignment may be wrong. This CDR3 has 14 amino acids. The germline CDR1 and CDR2 sequences are SGHTA and FQGNSA. CDR3 region: CASSSGGLQYEQYF. The DNA for the CDR3 is TGTGCCAGCAGCTCTGGAGGGCTTCAGTACGAGCAGTACTTC.

This sequence joins TRBV5-1 and TRBJ1-3; D is ambiguous. Germline V CDR1 and CDR2: SGHRS, YFSETQ. The length of the CDR3 is 16 residues. The V gene lost 7 bases and the J gene lost 0 bases, with 17 bases spanning the gap. The CDR3 coding sequence is TGCGCCAGCTCGACCGGGGTGGGAACCTCTGGAAACACCATATATTTT. This translates into CASSTGVGTSGNTIYF.